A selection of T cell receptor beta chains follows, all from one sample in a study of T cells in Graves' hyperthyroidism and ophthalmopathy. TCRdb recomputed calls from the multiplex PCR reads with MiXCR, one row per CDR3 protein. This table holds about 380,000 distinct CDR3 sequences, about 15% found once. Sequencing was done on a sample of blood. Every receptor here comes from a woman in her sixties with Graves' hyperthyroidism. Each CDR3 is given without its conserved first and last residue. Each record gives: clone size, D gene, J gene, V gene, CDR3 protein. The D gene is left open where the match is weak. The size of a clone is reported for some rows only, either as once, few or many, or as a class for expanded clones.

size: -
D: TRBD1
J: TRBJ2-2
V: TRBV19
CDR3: ASSIGDRGRPGELF

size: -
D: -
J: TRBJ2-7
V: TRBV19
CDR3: ASSRGSEQY

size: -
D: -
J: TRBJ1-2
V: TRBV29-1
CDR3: SVDISAAQDGYT

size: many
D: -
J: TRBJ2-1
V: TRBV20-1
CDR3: SARDRSSPYNEQF

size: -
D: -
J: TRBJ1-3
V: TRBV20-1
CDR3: SASKDSSGNTIY

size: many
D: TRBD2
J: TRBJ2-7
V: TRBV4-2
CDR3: ASSPTSGPTYEQY

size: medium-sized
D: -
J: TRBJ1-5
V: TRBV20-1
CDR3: SVGGRNQPQH

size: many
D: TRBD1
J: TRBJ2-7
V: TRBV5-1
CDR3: ASSSGIGTGGYEQY

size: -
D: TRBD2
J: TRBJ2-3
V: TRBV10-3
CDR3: AISRGLAGAQY

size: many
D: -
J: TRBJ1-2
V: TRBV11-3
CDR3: ASSQWRTDYGYT

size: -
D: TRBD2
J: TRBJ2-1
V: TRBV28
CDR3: ASRPASGSIEQF

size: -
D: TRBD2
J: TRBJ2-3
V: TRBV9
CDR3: ASNLAGEDTDTQY

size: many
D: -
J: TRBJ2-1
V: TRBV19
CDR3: ASSRRGAGDNNEQF

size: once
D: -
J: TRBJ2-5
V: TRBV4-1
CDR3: ASSQVPQDTQETQY

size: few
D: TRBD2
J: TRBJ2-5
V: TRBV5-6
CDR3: ASRNMKRTSEEETQY

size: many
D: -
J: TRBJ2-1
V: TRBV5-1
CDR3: ASSLAFGTNQRDRLREQF

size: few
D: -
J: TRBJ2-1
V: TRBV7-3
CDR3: ASSPTRAYNEQF

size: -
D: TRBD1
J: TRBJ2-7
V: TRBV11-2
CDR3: ASSRPGQGYYEQY

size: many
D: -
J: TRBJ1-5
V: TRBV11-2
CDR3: ASSLDFGYGNQPQH

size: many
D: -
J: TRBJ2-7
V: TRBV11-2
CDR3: ASSLDREVQY

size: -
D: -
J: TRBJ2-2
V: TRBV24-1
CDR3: ATSDSRFSSNTGELF

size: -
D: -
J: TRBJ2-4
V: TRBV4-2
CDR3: ASSQEISKNIQY

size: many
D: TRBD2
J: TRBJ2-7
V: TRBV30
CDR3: AWSPIRLATSYEQY

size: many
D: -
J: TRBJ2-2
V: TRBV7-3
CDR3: ASSLGSAAGELF

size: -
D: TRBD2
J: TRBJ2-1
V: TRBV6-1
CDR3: ASRPGSGVYNEQF

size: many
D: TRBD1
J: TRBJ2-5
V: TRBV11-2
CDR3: ASRPGTGGWETQY

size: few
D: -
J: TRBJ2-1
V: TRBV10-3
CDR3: AISGGTPYNEQF

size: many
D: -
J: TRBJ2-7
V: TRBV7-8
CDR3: ASSPEWGSYEQY

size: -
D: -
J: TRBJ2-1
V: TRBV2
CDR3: ASSYSKLNEQF

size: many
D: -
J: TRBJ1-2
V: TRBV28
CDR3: ASRTPGGLGGIYT

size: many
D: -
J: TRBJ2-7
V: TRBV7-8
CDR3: ASSPGGVEQY

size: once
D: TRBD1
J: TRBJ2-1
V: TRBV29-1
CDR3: SGGQANNEQF

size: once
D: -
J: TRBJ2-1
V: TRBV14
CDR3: ASSQDVIGKPDNYNEQF

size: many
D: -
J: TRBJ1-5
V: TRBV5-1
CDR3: ASSLAAGLDQPQH

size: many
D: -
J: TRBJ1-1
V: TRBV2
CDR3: ASSGRGPLNTEAF

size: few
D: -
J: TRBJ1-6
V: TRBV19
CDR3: ASSTQGDRHSPLH

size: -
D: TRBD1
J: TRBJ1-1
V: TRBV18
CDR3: ASSPLDRGRGAF

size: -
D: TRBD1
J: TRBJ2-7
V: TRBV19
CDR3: ASGGQEINEQY

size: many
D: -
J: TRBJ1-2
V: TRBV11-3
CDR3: ASSLAGTADT

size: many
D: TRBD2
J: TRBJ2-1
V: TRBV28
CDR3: ASSPSGSAYNEQF

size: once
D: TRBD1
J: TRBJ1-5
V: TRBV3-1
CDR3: ASSQGQGYNQPQH

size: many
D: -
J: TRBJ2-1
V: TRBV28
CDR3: ASSFGGRDEQF

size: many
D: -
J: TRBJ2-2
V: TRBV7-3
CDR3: ASSYSGKKNTGELF

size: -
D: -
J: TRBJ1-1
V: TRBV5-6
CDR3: ASSQSGGLITEAF

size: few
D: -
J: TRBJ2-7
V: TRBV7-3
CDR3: ASSLAGSHEQY

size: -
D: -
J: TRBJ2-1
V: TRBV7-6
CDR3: ASSSPSDYNEQF

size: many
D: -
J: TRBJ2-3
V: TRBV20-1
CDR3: SARETAGVIEGDTQY

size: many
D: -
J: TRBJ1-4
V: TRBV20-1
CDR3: SARDGWYKEKLF

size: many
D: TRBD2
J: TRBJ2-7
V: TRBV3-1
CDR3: ASSQEPGLVYEQY

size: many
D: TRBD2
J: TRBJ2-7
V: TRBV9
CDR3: ASSPRGSGAYEQY

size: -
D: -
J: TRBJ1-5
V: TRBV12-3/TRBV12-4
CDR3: ASSLGFGPQH

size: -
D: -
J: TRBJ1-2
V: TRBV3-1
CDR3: ASSHGIAGNYGYT

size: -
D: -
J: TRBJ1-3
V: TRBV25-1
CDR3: ASSDRAGNTIY

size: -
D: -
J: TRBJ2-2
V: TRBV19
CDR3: ASSPLGGQNTGELF

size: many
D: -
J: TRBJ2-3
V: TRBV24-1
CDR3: ATSDSSGGGTDTQY

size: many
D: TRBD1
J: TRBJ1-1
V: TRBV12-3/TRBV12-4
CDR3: ASSFGTDSKAF

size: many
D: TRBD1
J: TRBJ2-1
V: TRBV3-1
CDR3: ASSHYTGDEQF

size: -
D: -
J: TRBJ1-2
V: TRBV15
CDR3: ATSPRGRPSLFA

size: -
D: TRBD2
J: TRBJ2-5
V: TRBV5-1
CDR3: ASSPSSGRKTQY